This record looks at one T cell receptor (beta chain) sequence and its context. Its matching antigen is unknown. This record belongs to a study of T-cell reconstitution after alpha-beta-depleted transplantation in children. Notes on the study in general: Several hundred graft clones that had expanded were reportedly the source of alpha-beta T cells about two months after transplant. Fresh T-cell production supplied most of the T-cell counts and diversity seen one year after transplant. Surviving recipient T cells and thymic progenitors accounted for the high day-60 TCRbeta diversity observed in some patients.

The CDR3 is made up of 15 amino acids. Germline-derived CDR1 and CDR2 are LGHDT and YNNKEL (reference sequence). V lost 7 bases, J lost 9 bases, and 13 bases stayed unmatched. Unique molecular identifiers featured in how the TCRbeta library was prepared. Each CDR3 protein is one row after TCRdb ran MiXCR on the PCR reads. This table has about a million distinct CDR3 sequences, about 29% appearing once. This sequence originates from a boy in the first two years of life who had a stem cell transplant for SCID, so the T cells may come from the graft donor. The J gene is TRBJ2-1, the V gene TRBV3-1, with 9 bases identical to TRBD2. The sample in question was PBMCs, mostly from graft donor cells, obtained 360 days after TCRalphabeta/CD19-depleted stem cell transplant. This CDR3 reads CASTRMGGGAFEQFF. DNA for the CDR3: TGTGCCAGCACTAGGATGGGCGGGGGGGCCTTTGAGCAGTTCTTC.